Sequencing of this TCR beta chain was carried out in a study of identical twins. TCRdb itself ran the 5' RACE reads through MiXCR, one entry per CDR3 protein. Here the sample spans 600,000 to 800,000 distinct CDR3 sequences, over 20% being singletons. V was trimmed by 4 bases and J by 10 bases, leaving 8 bases between them. The CDR3 has 11 residues. These same records also appear under a second study, on T cells expressing NK-cell markers. From that report: There were seven HCMV-seropositive donors and one seronegative donor among the eight sequenced. Dominance of the CD3+CD56-NKG2C+ fraction by these clonotypes also held in four donors.

Sequencing was carried out using PBMCs. The TCR sequence derives from a woman between 18 and 29 years old in good health. The chain employs TRBV12-3 or TRBV12-4 and TRBJ2-1; D is uncertain. The CDR3 coding sequence is TGTGCCAGCAGTTCACGTTGGGAGCAGTTCTTC. Protein sequence: CASSSRWEQFF.